This TCR beta chain was documented in a study of CD8 T cells in ankylosing spondylitis. Findings of the study overall: Relatively scarce in peripheral blood, disease-linked clones were CD8+. Made up of about eight highly homologous variants, a TCR beta motif appeared characteristic of ankylosing spondylitis blood. Disease-linked clones reportedly concentrated significantly in matched ankylosing spondylitis synovial fluid.

Points on this clonotype: Its cognate antigen is unknown.

Germline lookup yields CDR1 SGHNT and CDR2 YYREEE (reference sequence). This CDR3 has 13 residues. Between the trimmed V and J ends, which lost 3 bases and 8 bases, there was a span of 14 bases. Libraries of TCR beta came from quantitative 5'-RACE with molecular barcodes. From the 5' RACE reads, TCRdb called clonotypes with MiXCR, one entry per CDR3 protein. The sample has some 87,000 distinct CDR3 sequences, around 25% seen once. The sequence came from a male donor with ankylosing spondylitis or in good health (not recorded which). The sample taken for sequencing was blood, either unsorted or a sorted T cell fraction (not recorded which). V usage is TRBV5-4 and J usage is TRBJ1-2; D perhaps matches TRBD1 (6 bases). As DNA, the CDR3 is TGTGCCAGCAGCTCCGCCGGGACACGAGGCTACACCTTC. Residues: CASSSAGTRGYTF.